This T cell receptor beta chain stems from a study of T cell responses to AZD1222 COVID-19 vaccine. Overall study results and limits: Seropositive at baseline were only five or six AZD1222 recipients.

The CDR3 length is 13 residues. Germline V CDR1 and CDR2: SGHTA, FQGNSA. The V end lost 2 bases, the J end lost 5 bases, and 7 bases lay between the germline ends. Note on this clone: What it binds is unknown.

Produced via immunoSEQ multiplex PCR; TCRdb's table is partial and in-frame only. This sample has 100,000 to 150,000 clones, with about nine tenths found just once. The receptor was isolated from an adult in good health. The chain is built from TRBV7-2 and TRBJ1-5; D call uncertain. The sequenced sample was peripheral blood, obtained on day 0 of AZD1222 vaccination. The CDR3 region is CASSLSADQPQHF. The CDR3 DNA follows: TGTGCCAGCAGCTTATCAGCGGATCAGCCCCAGCATTTT.